The source of this T cell receptor (beta chain) is a study of blood T cell repertoires in COVID-19. Study background: Symptom resolution, clearance, or two negative PCRs marked donors in Cohort 3 as recovered. Italy, Spain and the United States were the sources of the convalescent and acute COVID-19 samples.

As processed by the authors: Counts of nucleated cells, estimated from reference gene primer amplification, were obtained. The assay was immunoSEQ multiplex PCR, and TCRdb's table has in-frame clones only and misses some. D and trimming come from the DNA, and the V and J calls and clone size come from that table. Among about 170,000 clones listed, about 80% were seen once. CDR3 length: 22 residues. CDR1 LGHNA and CDR2 YNFKEQ come from the germline V gene. V lost 0 bases to trimming and J lost 3 bases; unmatched junction nucleotides: 18. Participants had their cohort set by participant-reported clinical history.

This TCR came from a woman in her sixties or seventies in a cohort exposed to, infected with or recovered from COVID-19 (not recorded which). Sequencing was done on a sample of PBMCs or T cells enriched from blood (not recorded which). V gene TRBV4-2 combines with J gene TRBJ2-1; 12 bases line up with TRBD2. CDR3 in DNA: TGTGCCAGCAGCCAAGAACTCGGTCCGGGACTAGCGGGTGGCGGGTTCTACAATGAGCAGTTCTTC. Amino acids: CASSQELGPGLAGGGFYNEQFF.